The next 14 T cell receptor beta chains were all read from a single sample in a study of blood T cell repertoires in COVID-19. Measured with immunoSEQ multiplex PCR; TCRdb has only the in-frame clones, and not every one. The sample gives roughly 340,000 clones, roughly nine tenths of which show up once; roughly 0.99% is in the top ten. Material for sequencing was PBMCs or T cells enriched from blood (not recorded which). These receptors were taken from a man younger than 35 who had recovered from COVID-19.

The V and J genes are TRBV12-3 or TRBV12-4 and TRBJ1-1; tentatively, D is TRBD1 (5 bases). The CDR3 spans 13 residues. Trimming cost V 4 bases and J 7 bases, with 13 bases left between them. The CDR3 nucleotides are TGTGCCAGCAGTTGGGGACTTTCTGATGAAGCTTTCTTT. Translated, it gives CASSWGLSDEAFF.

The CDR3 region has the DNA TGTGCCAGCAGCCCAGGGGGGGCCGGGACAGGGGTAATCGAGCAGTACTTC. This sequence encodes CASSPGGAGTGVIEQYF. The V and J genes are TRBV28 and TRBJ2-7; TRBD1 aligns across 10 bases. The J segment lost 6 bases and the V segment lost 6 bases, leaving 17 bases of the junction unmatched. Germline values: CDR1 MDHEN, CDR2 SYDVKM. The CDR3 runs 17 residues.

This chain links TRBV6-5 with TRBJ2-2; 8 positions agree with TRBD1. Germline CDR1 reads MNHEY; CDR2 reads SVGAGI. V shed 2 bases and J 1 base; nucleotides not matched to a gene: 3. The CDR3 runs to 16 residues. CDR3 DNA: TGTGCCAGCAGTTACCCAGGACAGGGGAACACCGGGGAGCTGTTTTTT. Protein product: CASSYPGQGNTGELFF.

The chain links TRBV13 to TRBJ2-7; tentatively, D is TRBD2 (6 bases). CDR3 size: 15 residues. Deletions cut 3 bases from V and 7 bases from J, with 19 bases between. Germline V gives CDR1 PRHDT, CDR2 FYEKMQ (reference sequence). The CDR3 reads CASSFRDGGSEEQYF. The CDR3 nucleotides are TGTGCCAGCAGCTTCCGGGACGGAGGGAGTGAGGAGCAGTACTTC.

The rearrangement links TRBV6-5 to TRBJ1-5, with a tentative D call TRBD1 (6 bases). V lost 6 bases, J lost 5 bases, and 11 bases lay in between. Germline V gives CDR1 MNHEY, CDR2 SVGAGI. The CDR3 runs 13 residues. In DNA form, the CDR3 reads TGTGCCAGCAGACCACACAGGGATCAGCCCCAGCATTTT. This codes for CASRPHRDQPQHF.

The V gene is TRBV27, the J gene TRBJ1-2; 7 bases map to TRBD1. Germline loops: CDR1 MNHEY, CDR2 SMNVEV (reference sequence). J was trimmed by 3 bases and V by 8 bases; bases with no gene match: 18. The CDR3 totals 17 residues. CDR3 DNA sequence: TGTGCCAGCTCCGACGGGCCTCCAGGGGGAAAGGACTATGGCTACACCTTC. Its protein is CASSDGPPGGKDYGYTF.

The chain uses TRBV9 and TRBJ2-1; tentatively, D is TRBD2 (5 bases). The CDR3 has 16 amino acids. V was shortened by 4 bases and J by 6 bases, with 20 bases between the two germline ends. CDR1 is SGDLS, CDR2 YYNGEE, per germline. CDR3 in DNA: TGTGCCAGCAGCCCCGAGGGCGGGCTCCTAACCAATGAGCAGTTCTTC. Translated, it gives CASSPEGGLLTNEQFF.

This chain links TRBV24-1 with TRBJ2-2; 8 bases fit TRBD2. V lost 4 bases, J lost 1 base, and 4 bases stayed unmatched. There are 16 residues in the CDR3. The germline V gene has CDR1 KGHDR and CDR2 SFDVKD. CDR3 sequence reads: CATSDPLAENTGELFF. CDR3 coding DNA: TGTGCCACCAGTGACCCACTAGCGGAGAACACCGGGGAGCTGTTTTTT.

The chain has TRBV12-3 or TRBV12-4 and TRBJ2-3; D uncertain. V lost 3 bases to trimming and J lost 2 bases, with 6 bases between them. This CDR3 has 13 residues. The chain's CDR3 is CASSFPNTDTQYF. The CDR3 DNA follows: TGTGCCAGCAGTTTCCCCAACACAGATACGCAGTATTTT.

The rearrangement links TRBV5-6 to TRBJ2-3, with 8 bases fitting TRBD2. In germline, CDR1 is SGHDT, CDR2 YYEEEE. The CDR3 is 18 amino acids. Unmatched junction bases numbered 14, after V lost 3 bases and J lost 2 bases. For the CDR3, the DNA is TGTGCCAGCAGCTATTCTAGCGGGCACGCAGGACCCACAGATACGCAGTATTTT. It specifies CASSYSSGHAGPTDTQYF.

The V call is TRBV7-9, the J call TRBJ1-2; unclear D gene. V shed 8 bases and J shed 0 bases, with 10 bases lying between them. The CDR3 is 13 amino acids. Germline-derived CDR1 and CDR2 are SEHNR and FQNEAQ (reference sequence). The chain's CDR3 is CASHPGANYGYTF. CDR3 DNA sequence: TGTGCCAGCCACCCAGGCGCTAACTATGGCTACACCTTC.

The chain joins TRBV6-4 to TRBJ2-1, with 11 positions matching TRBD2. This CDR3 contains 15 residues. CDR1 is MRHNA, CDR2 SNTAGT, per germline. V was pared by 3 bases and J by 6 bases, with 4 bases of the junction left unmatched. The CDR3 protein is CASSESLAGGNEQFF. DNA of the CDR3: TGTGCCAGCAGTGAGAGTCTAGCGGGAGGCAATGAGCAGTTCTTC.

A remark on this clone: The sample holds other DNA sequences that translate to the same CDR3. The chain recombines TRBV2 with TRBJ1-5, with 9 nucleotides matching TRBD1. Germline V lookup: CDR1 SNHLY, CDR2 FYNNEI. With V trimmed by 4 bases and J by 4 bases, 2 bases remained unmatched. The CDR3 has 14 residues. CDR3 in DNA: TGTGCCAGCAGTGGGGGACAGGGAAATCAGCCCCAGCATTTT. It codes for CASSGGQGNQPQHF.

The CDR3 here is CASSAGTGVRETQYF. In DNA form, the CDR3 reads TGTGCCAGCAGCGCGGGGACAGGGGTCAGGGAGACCCAGTACTTC. The chain uses TRBV7-6 and TRBJ2-5; 10 positions match TRBD1. In germline, CDR1 is SGHVS, CDR2 FNYEAQ. V gave up 5 bases and J gave up 5 bases; unmatched junction bases: 8. The CDR3 extends over 15 amino acids.